The clone carrying this TCR beta chain turned up a few times. By flow cytometry, patients selected for sequencing had shown an expansion of CD8+CD57+ cells. Trimming removed 4 bases from V and 0 bases from J, with 19 bases in between. CDR1 and CDR2 from the germline V gene are SGHRS and YFSETQ. The CDR3 runs to 17 residues. The data originate from a study of CD8+CD57+ T cells in acquired aplastic anemia. Overall study: Across the sorted CD4+ and CD8+ cells, DNA amounts averaged 3.2 ug.

Genomic DNA, serving as template, underwent TCR beta VDJ and CDR3 profiling. TCRdb reprocessed the reads via MiXCR and lists one record per CDR3 protein. The sample yields some 150,000 distinct CDR3 sequences, 40% to 55% seen once. The chain has TRBV5-1 and TRBJ2-5, with D possibly being TRBD1 (8 bases). This clonotype originated in a human donor with aplastic anemia. The sample consisted of sorted CD4+, CD8+, or CD8+CD57+ T cells (not recorded which) from PBMCs. CDR3 loop: CASSTLGGTGNQETQYF. CDR3 nucleotides: TGCGCCAGCAGCACCCTCGGGGGGACAGGTAACCAAGAGACCCAGTACTTC. The full variable domain, its missing parts supplied by reference TRBV5-1 and TRBJ2-5, is KAGVTQTPRYLIKTRGQQVTLSCSPISGHRSVSWYQQTPGQGLQFLFEYFSETQRNKGNFPGRFSGRQFSNSRSEMNVSTLELGDSALYLCASSTLGGTGNQETQYFGPGTRLLVL.